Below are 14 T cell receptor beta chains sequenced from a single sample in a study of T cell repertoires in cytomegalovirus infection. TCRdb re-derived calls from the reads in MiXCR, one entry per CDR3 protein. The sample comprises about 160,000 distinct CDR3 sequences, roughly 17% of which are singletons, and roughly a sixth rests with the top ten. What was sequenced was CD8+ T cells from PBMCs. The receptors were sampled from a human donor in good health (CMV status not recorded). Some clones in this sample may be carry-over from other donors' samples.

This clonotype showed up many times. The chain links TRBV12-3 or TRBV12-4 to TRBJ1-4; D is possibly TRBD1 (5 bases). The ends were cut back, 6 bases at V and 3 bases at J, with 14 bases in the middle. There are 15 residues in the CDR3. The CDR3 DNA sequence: TGTGCCAGCAGCCGCGTGGGGGGATCTAATGAAAAACTGTTTTTT. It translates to CASSRVGGSNEKLFF.

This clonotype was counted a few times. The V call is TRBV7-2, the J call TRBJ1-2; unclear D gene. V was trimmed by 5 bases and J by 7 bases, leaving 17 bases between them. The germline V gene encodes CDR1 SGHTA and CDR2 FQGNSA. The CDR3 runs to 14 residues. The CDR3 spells CASSPLTGSGGYTF. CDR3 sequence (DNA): TGTGCCAGCAGCCCATTAACTGGCAGTGGTGGCTACACCTTC.

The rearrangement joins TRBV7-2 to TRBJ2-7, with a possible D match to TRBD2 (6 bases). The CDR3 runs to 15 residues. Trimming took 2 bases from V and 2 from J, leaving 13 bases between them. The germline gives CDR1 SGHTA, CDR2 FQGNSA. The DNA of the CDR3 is TGTGCCAGCAGCTTACTAGCGTTCGGCCCCTACGAGCAGTACTTC. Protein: CASSLLAFGPYEQYF.

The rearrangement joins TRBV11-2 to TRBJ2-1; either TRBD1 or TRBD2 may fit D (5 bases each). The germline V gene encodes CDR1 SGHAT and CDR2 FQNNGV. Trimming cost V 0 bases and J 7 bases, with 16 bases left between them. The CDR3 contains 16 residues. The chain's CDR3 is CASSLDPGGRLNEQFF. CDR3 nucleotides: TGTGCCAGCAGCTTAGATCCTGGGGGTAGGCTAAATGAGCAGTTCTTC.

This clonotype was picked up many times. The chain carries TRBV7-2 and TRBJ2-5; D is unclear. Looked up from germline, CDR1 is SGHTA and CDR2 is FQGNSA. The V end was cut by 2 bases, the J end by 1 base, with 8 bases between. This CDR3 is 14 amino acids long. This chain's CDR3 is CASSLLHIQETQYF. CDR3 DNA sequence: TGTGCCAGCAGCTTACTGCACATCCAAGAGACCCAGTACTTC.

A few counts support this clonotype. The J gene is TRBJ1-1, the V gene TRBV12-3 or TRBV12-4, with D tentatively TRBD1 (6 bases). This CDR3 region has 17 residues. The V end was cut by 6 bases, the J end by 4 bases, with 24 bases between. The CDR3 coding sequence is TGTGCCAGCAGCCTCTCCTCCCAGGGGACCGGGAGCACTGAAGCTTTCTTT. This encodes CASSLSSQGTGSTEAFF.

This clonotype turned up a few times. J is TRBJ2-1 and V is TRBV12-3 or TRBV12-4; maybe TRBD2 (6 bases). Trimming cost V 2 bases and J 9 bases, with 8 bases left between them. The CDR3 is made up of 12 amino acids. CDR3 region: CASSLRRGEQFF. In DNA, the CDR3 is TGTGCCAGCAGTTTAAGGAGGGGTGAGCAGTTCTTC.

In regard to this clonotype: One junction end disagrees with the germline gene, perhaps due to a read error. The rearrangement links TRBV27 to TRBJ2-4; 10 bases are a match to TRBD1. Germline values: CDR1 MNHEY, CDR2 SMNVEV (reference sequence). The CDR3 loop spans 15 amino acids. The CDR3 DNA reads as TGTGCCAGCAGTTTCTGGGACAGGGGCCAAAACAGTCAGTACTTC. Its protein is CASSFWDRGQNSQYF.

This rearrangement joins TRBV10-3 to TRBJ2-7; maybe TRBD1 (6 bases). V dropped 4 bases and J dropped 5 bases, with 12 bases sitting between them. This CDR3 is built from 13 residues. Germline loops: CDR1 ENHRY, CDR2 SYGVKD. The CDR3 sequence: CAISAAGDDEQYF. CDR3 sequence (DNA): TGTGCCATCAGTGCTGCAGGGGACGACGAGCAGTACTTC.

CDR3 amino acids: CASSFYNYNEQFF. The CDR3, as DNA: TGTGCCAGCAGTTTTTACAATTACAATGAGCAGTTCTTC. J is TRBJ2-1 and V is TRBV12-3 or TRBV12-4; D unclear. V lost 3 bases and J 4 bases, leaving 7 bases between the germline ends. CDR3 size: 13 residues.

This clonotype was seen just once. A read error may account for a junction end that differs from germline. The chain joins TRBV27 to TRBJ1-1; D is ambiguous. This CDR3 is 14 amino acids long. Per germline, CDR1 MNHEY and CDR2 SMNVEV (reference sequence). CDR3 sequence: CPSSRGGEGTEAFF. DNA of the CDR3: TGTCCCAGCAGTCGAGGCGGGGAAGGAACTGAAGCTTTCTTT.

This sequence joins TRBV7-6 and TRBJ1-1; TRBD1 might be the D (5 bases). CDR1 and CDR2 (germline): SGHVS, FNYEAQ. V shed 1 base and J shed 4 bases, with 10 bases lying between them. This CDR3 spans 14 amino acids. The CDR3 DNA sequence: TGTGCCAGCAGCTTAGGCGCGAGGGGCACTGAAGCTTTCTTT. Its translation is CASSLGARGTEAFF. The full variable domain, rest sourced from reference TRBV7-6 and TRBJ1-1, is GAGVSQSPRYKVTKRGQDVALRCDPISGHVSLYWYRQALGQGPEFLTYFNYEAQQDKSGLPNDRFSAERPEGSISTLTIQRTEQRDSAMYRCASSLGARGTEAFFGQGTRLTVV.

The CDR3 sequence: CASSLTSGSVGNIQYF. In DNA form, the CDR3 reads TGTGCCAGCAGCTTAACTAGCGGGAGCGTCGGGAACATTCAGTACTTC. V and J are TRBV7-9 and TRBJ2-4, with 11 bases identical to TRBD2. The CDR3 has 16 amino acids. Germline CDR1 reads SEHNR; CDR2 reads FQNEAQ (reference sequence). V lost 2 bases to trimming and J lost 7 bases; unmatched junction nucleotides: 7.

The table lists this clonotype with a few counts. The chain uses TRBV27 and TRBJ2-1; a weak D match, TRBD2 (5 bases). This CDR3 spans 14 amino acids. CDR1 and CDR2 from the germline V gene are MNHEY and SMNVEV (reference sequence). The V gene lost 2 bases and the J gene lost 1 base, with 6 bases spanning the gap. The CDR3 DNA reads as TGTGCCAGCAGTTTAAGAGGGTCCTACAATGAGCAGTTCTTC. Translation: CASSLRGSYNEQFF.